The 29 T cell receptor beta chains presented below share a single source sample, sequenced in a study of blood T cell repertoires in COVID-19. Assay used: immunoSEQ multiplex PCR; TCRdb lists only in-frame clones, some missing. The profile covers 99,000 or so clones, with around 81% appearing a single time and about 40% taken by the ten largest. The sequencing input was peripheral blood. The source of these receptors is a man aged 80 or over with acute or convalescent COVID-19.

This clone was picked up one time. The chain is built from TRBV6-5 and TRBJ2-3, with 10 bases identical to TRBD2. This CDR3 has 14 amino acids. Unmatched junction bases numbered 0, after V lost 5 bases and J lost 1 base. Germline V gene sequence: CDR1 MNHEY, CDR2 SVGAGI. The CDR3 reads CASSLAGGTDTQYF. The CDR3 DNA sequence: TGTGCCAGCAGTCTAGCGGGAGGCACAGATACGCAGTATTTT.

The genes are TRBV7-2 and TRBJ2-3, with 13 bases matching TRBD2. Per germline, CDR1 SGHTA and CDR2 FQGNSA. The CDR3 has 18 amino acids. Trimming cost V 1 base and J 6 bases; bases outside gene matches: 10. The DNA of the CDR3 is TGTGCCAGCAGCTTAGATCATGGACTAGCGGGAGAACCCGATACGCAGTATTTT. It codes for CASSLDHGLAGEPDTQYF.

CDR3 amino acids: CASSTRAGTRDYEQYF. CDR3 nucleotide sequence: TGTGCCAGTAGTACTCGAGCCGGGACAAGGGACTACGAGCAGTACTTC. The rearrangement uses TRBV19 and TRBJ2-7, with a possible D match to TRBD1 (6 bases). The CDR3 is 16 amino acids. Germline values: CDR1 LNHDA, CDR2 SQIVND (reference sequence). V lost 4 bases, J lost 3 bases, and 19 bases lay in between.

This rearrangement joins TRBV4-1 to TRBJ1-2; tentative D call: TRBD1 (5 bases). The CDR3 is 15 residues long. The V end lost 1 base, the J end lost 1 base, and 10 bases lay between the germline ends. CDR1 and CDR2 from the germline V gene are MGHRA and YSYEKL. The CDR3, as DNA: TGCGCCAGCAGCCAAGGGCCGGGGGTTAACTATGGCTACACCTTC. Translating gives CASSQGPGVNYGYTF.

V gene TRBV18 combines with J gene TRBJ1-1; D is ambiguous. This CDR3 is 13 amino acids long. Germline lookup yields CDR1 KGHSH and CDR2 LQKENI. The ends were cut back, 1 base at V and 1 base at J, with 4 bases in the middle. CDR3 protein: CASSPLRNTEAFF. CDR3 in DNA: TGTGCCAGCTCACCACTGAGGAACACTGAAGCTTTCTTT. Full variable domain (remainder filled in from reference TRBV18 and TRBJ1-1): NAGVMQNPRHLVRRRGQEARLRCSPMKGHSHVYWYRQLPEEGLKFMVYLQKENIIDESGMPKERFSAEFPKEGPSILRIQQVVRGDSAAYFCASSPLRNTEAFFGQGTRLTVV.

J is TRBJ2-2 and V is TRBV3-1 (or the pseudogene TRBV3-2), with unresolved D. The V and J ends lost 4 bases and 6 bases respectively, with 6 bases between them. The CDR3 covers 12 residues. CDR1 is LGHDT and CDR2 is YNNKEL in the germline V gene (reference sequence). This CDR3 is CASSLLSGELFF. The CDR3 region has the DNA TGTGCCAGCAGCCTTTTATCCGGGGAGCTGTTTTTT.

The chain is built from TRBV4-3 and TRBJ2-2; 10 bases map to TRBD1. The V gene's germline CDR1 is LGHNA and CDR2 YSLEER. The CDR3 runs 15 residues. V shed 4 bases and J 7 bases; nucleotides not matched to a gene: 6. The DNA for the CDR3 is TGCGCCAGCAGCCCCGACAGGGGGCTTGTCGGGGAGCTGTTTTTT. Translation: CASSPDRGLVGELFF.

The CDR3 nucleotides are TGTGCCTGGAGGGGACAGTTCAATCAGCCCCAGCATTTT. This codes for CAWRGQFNQPQHF. This chain links TRBV30 with TRBJ1-5, with TRBD1 matching 7 bases. The CDR3 sequence is 13 residues long. The germline gives CDR1 GTSNPN, CDR2 SVGIG (reference sequence). The trim removed 3 bases at V and 3 bases at J, leaving 2 bases unmatched.

The rearrangement joins TRBV15 to TRBJ2-1; 9 bases match TRBD2. J was trimmed by 6 bases and V by 3 bases; bases with no gene match: 3. The germline V gene encodes CDR1 LNHNV and CDR2 YYDKDF (reference sequence). The CDR3 has 14 amino acids. In nucleotides, the CDR3 is TGTGCCACCAGCAGTTTAGCGGGGGCCAATGAGCAGTTCTTC. It is translated as CATSSLAGANEQFF.

The chain has TRBV27 and TRBJ2-1; tentative D call: TRBD2 (7 bases). Deletions cut 6 bases from V and 5 bases from J, with 20 bases between. Per germline, CDR1 MNHEY and CDR2 SMNVEV (reference sequence). The CDR3 totals 16 residues. CDR3 residues: CASSSLGGRKDNEQFF. The DNA for the CDR3 is TGTGCCAGCAGCAGCCTCGGGGGGCGCAAGGACAATGAGCAGTTCTTC.

The rearrangement uses TRBV7-3 and TRBJ2-3, with D possibly being TRBD1 (5 bases). The CDR3 extends over 17 amino acids. The V end was cut by 0 bases, the J end by 0 bases, with 13 bases between. Germline CDR1 is SGHTA and CDR2 is FQGTGA. CDR3 residues: CASSLTGLPSSTDTQYF. The CDR3, as DNA: TGTGCCAGCAGCTTAACGGGGCTGCCCTCTAGCACAGATACGCAGTATTTT.

The chain joins TRBV28 to TRBJ2-7, with TRBD1 matching over 8 bases. Germline V gene sequence: CDR1 MDHEN, CDR2 SYDVKM. After removal of 6 bases from V and 6 bases from J, the junction contained 10 bases not matched to a gene. CDR3 size: 14 residues. This CDR3 is CASSVDRVLREQYF. In DNA form, the CDR3 reads TGTGCCAGCAGCGTGGACAGGGTACTTCGCGAGCAGTACTTC.

V is TRBV3-1 (or the pseudogene TRBV3-2) and J is TRBJ2-3, with D maybe TRBD2 (5 bases). This CDR3 contains 16 residues. The germline V and J ends were trimmed by 0 bases and 2 bases, with 12 bases remaining between them. CDR1 and CDR2 from the germline V gene are LGHDT and YNNKEL (reference sequence). The chain's CDR3 is CASSQDRRRNTDTQYF. The CDR3 DNA reads TGTGCCAGCAGCCAAGATCGGAGGAGAAACACAGATACGCAGTATTTT.

This chain links TRBV30 with TRBJ1-2; D not resolved. From germline, CDR1 is GTSNPN and CDR2 SVGIG (reference sequence). The CDR3 consists of 12 residues. V lost 0 bases to trimming and J lost 4 bases, with 6 bases between them. CDR3 amino acids: CAWSVTSYGYTF. The CDR3 DNA reads TGTGCCTGGAGTGTAACTAGCTATGGCTACACCTTC.

This clone was detected only once. This chain connects TRBV5-1 to TRBJ2-1, with TRBD1 matching 9 bases. CDR1 is SGHRS, CDR2 YFSETQ, per germline. The CDR3 contains 16 residues. V was clipped by 5 bases and J by 2 bases; unmatched bases: 8. CDR3 in amino acids: CASSSTGTGTYNEQFF. The CDR3 DNA sequence: TGCGCCAGCAGTAGTACCGGGACAGGGACCTACAATGAGCAGTTCTTC. Complete variable domain (other parts from reference TRBV5-1 and TRBJ2-1): KAGVTQTPRYLIKTRGQQVTLSCSPISGHRSVSWYQQTPGQGLQFLFEYFSETQRNKGNFPGRFSGRQFSNSRSEMNVSTLELGDSALYLCASSSTGTGTYNEQFFGPGTRLTVL.

V usage is TRBV27 and J usage is TRBJ1-1, with a tentative D call TRBD1 (5 bases). Between the trimmed V and J ends, which lost 3 bases and 7 bases, there was a span of 15 bases. Looked up from germline, CDR1 is MNHEY and CDR2 is SMNVEV (reference sequence). The CDR3 is 14 residues long. The CDR3: CASSFRVRLNEAFF. The CDR3 DNA reads TGTGCCAGCAGTTTCAGGGTACGGTTAAATGAAGCTTTCTTT.

The chain has TRBV7-2 and TRBJ2-7; 10 nucleotides line up with TRBD2. In germline, CDR1 is SGHTA, CDR2 FQGNSA. V lost 2 bases and J lost 7; bases outside the gene matches: 11. The CDR3 spans 16 residues. CDR3 DNA sequence: TGTGCCAGCAGCTTAAACCCCCTAGCGGGAGTTGGGGAGCAGTACTTC. Translation gives CASSLNPLAGVGEQYF.

The chain recombines TRBV7-9 with TRBJ2-1; D is possibly TRBD2 (6 bases). This CDR3 comprises 16 residues. Germline V lookup: CDR1 SEHNR, CDR2 FQNEAQ (reference sequence). V was trimmed by 5 bases and J by 2 bases, leaving 16 bases between them. CDR3 in DNA: TGTGCCAGCAGCCCCGTCTGGAGGGAGGCCTACAATGAGCAGTTCTTC. The encoded protein is CASSPVWREAYNEQFF.

The genes are TRBV19 and TRBJ1-5, with 8 bases aligning to TRBD1. This CDR3 comprises 15 residues. From germline, CDR1 is LNHDA and CDR2 SQIVND (reference sequence). The J segment lost 1 base and the V segment lost 11 bases, leaving 10 bases of the junction unmatched. The CDR3 here is CAVGQGVGSNQPQHF. In nucleotides, the CDR3 is TGTGCCGTAGGACAGGGCGTGGGGAGCAATCAGCCCCAGCATTTT.

The CDR3 bases are TGTGCCAGCAGCAGCCAGGGACTTCTCACCGGGGAGCTGTTTTTT. The encoded protein is CASSSQGLLTGELFF. The chain recombines TRBV11-3 with TRBJ2-2, with D maybe TRBD2 (6 bases). CDR1 is SGHNT, CDR2 YENEEA, per germline. V dropped 5 bases and J dropped 4 bases, with 14 bases sitting between them. The CDR3 is 15 amino acids.

The rearrangement links TRBV24-1 to TRBJ1-5; the D is unclear. Per the germline V gene, CDR1 is KGHDR and CDR2 is SFDVKD. The CDR3 spans 13 residues. Deletions cut 9 bases from V and 4 bases from J, with 12 bases between. The CDR3 nucleotides read TGTGCCACCGGAGCTGGCGGTAATCAGCCCCAGCATTTT. Amino acids: CATGAGGNQPQHF.

This chain uses TRBV7-2 with TRBJ2-3; 11 nucleotides line up with TRBD1. Per germline, CDR1 SGHTA and CDR2 FQGNSA. The CDR3 is 15 residues long. The ends lost 6 bases at V and 5 bases at J; junction bases unmatched: 7. The CDR3 reads CASRPDRGHKDTQYF. The CDR3 nucleotides are TGTGCCAGCAGGCCGGACAGGGGGCATAAAGATACGCAGTATTTT.

The rearrangement uses TRBV28 and TRBJ1-2; D possibly corresponds to TRBD1 (6 bases). The CDR3 totals 12 residues. V lost 5 bases and J lost 8, with 12 bases in between. Germline assignment: CDR1 MDHEN and CDR2 SYDVKM. The CDR3 DNA sequence: TGTGCCAGCAGTCTCAGGGGTGGGGGCTACACCTTC. Amino acid sequence: CASSLRGGGYTF.

The rearrangement uses TRBV7-9 and TRBJ1-4; 7 bases match TRBD1. The CDR3 has 16 residues. CDR1 and CDR2 from the germline V gene are SEHNR and FQNEAQ (reference sequence). V shed 5 bases and J 4 bases; nucleotides not matched to a gene: 10. CDR3 sequence reads: CASSRPNGTVNEKLFF. The CDR3 DNA is TGTGCCAGCAGCCGACCCAACGGGACAGTTAATGAAAAACTGTTTTTT.

On this clone: No DNA is shown, since the ends of the CDR3 on it are uncertain; the CDR3 is the one TCRdb lists. The V and J genes are TRBV19 and TRBJ2-1; TRBD2, as called in the table, went unchecked against the DNA. Germline CDR1 LNHDA, CDR2 SQIVND (reference sequence). The CDR3 sequence runs 12 residues, both termini included. The CDR3 sequence: CASTSGYNEQFF.

The V and J genes are TRBV12-5 and TRBJ2-1; 8 bases agree with TRBD2. The germline V gene has CDR1 LGHNT and CDR2 FRNRAP. This CDR3 is 14 amino acids long. J gave up 6 bases and V 6 bases, and 7 bases lay outside the gene matches. This CDR3 is CASGSGRRGNEQFF. The CDR3 DNA is TGTGCTAGTGGGAGCGGGAGAAGGGGCAATGAGCAGTTCTTC.

The chain employs TRBV30 and TRBJ1-1; D gene unclear. Germline V gene lookup returns CDR1 GTSNPN and CDR2 SVGIG (reference sequence). The length of the CDR3 is 14 residues. V shed 0 bases and J shed 1 base, with 9 bases lying between them. The CDR3 DNA is TGTGCCTGGAGTGTGTCTCCCCCGAACACTGAAGCTTTCTTT. Translating it yields CAWSVSPPNTEAFF.

The V gene is TRBV5-5, the J gene TRBJ2-1; weak D call: TRBD1 (6 bases). Germline V lookup: CDR1 SGHKS, CDR2 YYEKEE (reference sequence). The CDR3 spans 15 residues. Trimming removed 5 bases at V and 7 bases at J, with 19 bases between. CDR3: CASRPTQQGRNEQFF. The CDR3 DNA is TGTGCCAGCAGGCCGACCCAACAGGGCCGGAATGAGCAGTTCTTC.

The rearrangement joins TRBV5-1 to TRBJ2-5; 8 nucleotides agree with TRBD2. The J segment lost 3 bases and the V segment lost 2 bases, leaving 12 bases of the junction unmatched. The CDR3 has 17 amino acids. Germline lookup yields CDR1 SGHRS and CDR2 YFSETQ. The CDR3 sequence: CASSLPAAGGTKETQYF. In DNA, the CDR3 is TGCGCCAGCAGCTTACCGGCGGCGGGAGGTACCAAAGAGACCCAGTACTTC.